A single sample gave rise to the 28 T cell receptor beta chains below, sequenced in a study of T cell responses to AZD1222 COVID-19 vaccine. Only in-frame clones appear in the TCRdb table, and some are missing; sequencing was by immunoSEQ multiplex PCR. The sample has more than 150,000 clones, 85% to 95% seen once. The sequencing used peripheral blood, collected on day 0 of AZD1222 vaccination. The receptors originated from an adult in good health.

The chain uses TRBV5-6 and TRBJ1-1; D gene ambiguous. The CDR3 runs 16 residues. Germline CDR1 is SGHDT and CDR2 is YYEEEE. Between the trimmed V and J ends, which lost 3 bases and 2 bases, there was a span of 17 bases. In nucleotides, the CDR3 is TGTGCCAGCAGCTCCGGACCGGACCTGGGAAACACTGAAGCTTTCTTT. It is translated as CASSSGPDLGNTEAFF.

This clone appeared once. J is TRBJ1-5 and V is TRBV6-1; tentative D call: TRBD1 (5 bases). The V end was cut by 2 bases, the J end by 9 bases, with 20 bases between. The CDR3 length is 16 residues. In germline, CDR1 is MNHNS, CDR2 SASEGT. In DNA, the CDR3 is TGTGCCAGCAGTGAACTCTGGGGGGTGTTTGTGCGGCCCCAGCATTTT. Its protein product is CASSELWGVFVRPQHF.

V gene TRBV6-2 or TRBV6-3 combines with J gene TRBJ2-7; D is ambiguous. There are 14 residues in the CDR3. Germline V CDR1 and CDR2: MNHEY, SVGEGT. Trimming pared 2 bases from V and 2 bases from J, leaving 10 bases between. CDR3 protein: CASSYGDIPYEQYV. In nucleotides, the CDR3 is TGTGCCAGCAGTTACGGCGACATCCCCTACGAGCAGTACGTC.

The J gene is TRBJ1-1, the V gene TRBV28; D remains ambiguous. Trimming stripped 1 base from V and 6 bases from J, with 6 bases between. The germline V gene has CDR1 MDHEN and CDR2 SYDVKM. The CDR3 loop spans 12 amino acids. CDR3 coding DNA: TGTGCCAGCAGTTTATCGGGCGCTGAAGCTTTCTTT. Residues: CASSLSGAEAFF.

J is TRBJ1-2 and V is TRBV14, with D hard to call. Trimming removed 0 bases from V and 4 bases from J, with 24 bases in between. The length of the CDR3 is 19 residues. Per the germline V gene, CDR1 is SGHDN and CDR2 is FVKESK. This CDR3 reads CASSQDEGAGSYNSYGYTF. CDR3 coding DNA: TGTGCCAGCAGCCAAGACGAGGGAGCAGGAAGTTATAATTCCTATGGCTACACCTTC. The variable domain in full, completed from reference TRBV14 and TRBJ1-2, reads EAGVTQFPSHSVIEKGQTVTLRCDPISGHDNLYWYRRVMGKEIKFLLHFVKESKQDESGMPNNRFLAERTGGTYSTLKVQPAELEDSGVYFCASSQDEGAGSYNSYGYTFGSGTRLTVV.

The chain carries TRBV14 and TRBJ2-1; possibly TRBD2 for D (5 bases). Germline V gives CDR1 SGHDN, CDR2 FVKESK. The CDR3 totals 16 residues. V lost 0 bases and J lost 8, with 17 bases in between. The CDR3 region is CASSQEDSARGYEQFF. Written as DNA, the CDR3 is TGTGCCAGCAGCCAAGAAGATAGCGCCCGAGGATATGAGCAGTTCTTC.

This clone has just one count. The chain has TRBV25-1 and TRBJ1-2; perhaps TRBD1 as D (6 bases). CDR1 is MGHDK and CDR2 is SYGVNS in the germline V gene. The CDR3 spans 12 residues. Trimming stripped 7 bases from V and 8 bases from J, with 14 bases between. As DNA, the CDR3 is TGTGCCAGCACGTCAGGGGTGGGGGGCTACACCTTC. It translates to CASTSGVGGYTF.

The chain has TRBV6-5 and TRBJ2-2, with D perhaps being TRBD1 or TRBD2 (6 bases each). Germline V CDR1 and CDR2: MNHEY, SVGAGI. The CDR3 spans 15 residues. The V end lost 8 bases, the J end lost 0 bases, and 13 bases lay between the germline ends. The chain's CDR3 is CASRRGQSNTGELFF. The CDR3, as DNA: TGTGCCAGCCGACGGGGGCAGTCGAACACCGGGGAGCTGTTTTTT.

The chain's CDR3 is CASSQVGQGVNYGYTF. The CDR3 region has the DNA TGCGCCAGCAGCCAAGTTGGACAGGGAGTAAACTATGGCTACACCTTC. The gene calls are TRBV4-1 and TRBJ1-2; 8 nucleotides line up with TRBD1. CDR1 is MGHRA and CDR2 is YSYEKL in the germline V gene. V lost 1 base to trimming and J lost 2 bases; unmatched junction nucleotides: 6. The CDR3 is 16 residues long.

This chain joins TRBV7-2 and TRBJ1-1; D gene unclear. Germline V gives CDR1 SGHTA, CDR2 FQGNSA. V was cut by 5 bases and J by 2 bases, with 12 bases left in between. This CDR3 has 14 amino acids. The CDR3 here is CASSAPGSNTEAFF. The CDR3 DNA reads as TGTGCCAGCAGCGCTCCGGGCAGCAACACTGAAGCTTTCTTT.

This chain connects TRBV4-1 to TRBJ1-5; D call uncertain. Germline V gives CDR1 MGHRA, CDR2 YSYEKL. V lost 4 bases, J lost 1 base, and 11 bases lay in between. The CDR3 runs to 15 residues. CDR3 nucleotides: TGCGCCAGCAGCCCAAAGAGTGGGAGCAATCAGCCCCAGCATTTT. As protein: CASSPKSGSNQPQHF.

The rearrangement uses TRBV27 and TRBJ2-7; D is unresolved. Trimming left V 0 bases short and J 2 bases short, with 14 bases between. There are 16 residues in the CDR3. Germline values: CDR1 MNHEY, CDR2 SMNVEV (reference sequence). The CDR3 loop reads CASSLSARVPTYEQYF. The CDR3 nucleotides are TGTGCCAGCAGTTTATCGGCGAGAGTTCCAACCTACGAGCAGTACTTC.

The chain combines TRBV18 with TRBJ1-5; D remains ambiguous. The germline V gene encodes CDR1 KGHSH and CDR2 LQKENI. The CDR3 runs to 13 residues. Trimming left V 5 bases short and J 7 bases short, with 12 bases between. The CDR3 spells CASSNGGRQPQHF. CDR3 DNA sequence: TGTGCCAGCTCAAACGGTGGGCGGCAGCCCCAGCATTTT. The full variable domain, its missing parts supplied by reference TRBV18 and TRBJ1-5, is NAGVMQNPRHLVRRRGQEARLRCSPMKGHSHVYWYRQLPEEGLKFMVYLQKENIIDESGMPKERFSAEFPKEGPSILRIQQVVRGDSAAYFCASSNGGRQPQHFGDGTRLSIL.

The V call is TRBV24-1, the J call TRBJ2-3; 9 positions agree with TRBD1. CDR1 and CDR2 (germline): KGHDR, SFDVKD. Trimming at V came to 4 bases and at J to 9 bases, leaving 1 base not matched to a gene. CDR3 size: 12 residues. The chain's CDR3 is CATSEGTGTQYF. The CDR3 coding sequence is TGTGCCACCAGTGAAGGGACAGGGACGCAGTATTTT.

The chain's CDR3 is CASSPNRGSGAGELFF. CDR3 sequence (DNA): TGTGCCAGCAGCCCGAACCGGGGTAGCGGGGCCGGGGAGCTGTTTTTT. V and J are TRBV4-2 and TRBJ2-2; the match to TRBD2 covers 8 bases. V dropped 4 bases and J dropped 6; count of bases not matched to a gene: 10. The germline gives CDR1 LGHNA, CDR2 YNFKEQ. CDR3 size: 16 residues.

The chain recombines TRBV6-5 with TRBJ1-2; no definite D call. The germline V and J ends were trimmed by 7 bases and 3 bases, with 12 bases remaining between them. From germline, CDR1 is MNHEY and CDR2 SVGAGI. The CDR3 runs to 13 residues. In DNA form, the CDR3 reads TGTGCCAGCACTAAGGACCGGTACTATGGCTACACCTTC. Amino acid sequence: CASTKDRYYGYTF.

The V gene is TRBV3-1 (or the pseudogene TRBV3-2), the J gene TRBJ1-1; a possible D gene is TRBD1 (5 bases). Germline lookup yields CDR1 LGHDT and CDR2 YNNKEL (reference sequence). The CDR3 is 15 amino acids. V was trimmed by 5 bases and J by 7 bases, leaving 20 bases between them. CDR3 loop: CASSFRGKGTNEAFF. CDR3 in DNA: TGTGCCAGCAGCTTCCGGGGAAAGGGGACGAATGAAGCTTTCTTT.

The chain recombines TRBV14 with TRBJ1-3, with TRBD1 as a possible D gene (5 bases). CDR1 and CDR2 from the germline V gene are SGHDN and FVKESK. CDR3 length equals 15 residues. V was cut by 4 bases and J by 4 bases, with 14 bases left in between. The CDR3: CASSPPRGAGNTIYF. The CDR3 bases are TGTGCCAGCAGCCCTCCGCGAGGGGCAGGAAACACCATATATTTT.

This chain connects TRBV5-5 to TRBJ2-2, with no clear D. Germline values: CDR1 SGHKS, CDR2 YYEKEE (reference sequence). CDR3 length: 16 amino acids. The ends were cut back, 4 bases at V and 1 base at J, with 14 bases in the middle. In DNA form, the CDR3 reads TGTGCCAGCAGCCTGCAATCGGCAGAGAACACCGGGGAGCTGTTTTTT. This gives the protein CASSLQSAENTGELFF. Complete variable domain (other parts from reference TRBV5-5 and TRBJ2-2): DAGVTQSPTHLIKTRGQQVTLRCSPISGHKSVSWYQQVLGQGPQFIFQYYEKEERGRGNFPDRFSARQFPNYSSELNVNALLLGDSALYLCASSLQSAENTGELFFGEGSRLTVL.

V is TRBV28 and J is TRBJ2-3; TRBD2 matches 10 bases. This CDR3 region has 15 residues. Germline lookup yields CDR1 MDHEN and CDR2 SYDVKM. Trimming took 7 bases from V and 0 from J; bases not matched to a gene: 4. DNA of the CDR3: TGTGCCAGCACTACTAGCGGGGCTAGCACAGATACGCAGTATTTT. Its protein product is CASTTSGASTDTQYF.

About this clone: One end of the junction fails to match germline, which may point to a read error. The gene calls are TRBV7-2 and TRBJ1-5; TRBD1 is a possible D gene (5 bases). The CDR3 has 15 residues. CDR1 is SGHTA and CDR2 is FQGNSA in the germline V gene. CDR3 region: CASSLVSGSSQPQHF. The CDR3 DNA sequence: TGTGCCAGCAGCTTAGTGTCAGGGAGCAGTCAGCCCCAGCATTTT.

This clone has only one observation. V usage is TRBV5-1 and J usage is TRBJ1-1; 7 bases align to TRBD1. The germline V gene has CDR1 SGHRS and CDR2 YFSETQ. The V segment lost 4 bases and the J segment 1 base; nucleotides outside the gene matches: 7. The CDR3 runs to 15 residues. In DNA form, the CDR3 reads TGCGCCAGCAGCGCAGGGGGACGTGAGAACACTGAAGCTTTCTTT. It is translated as CASSAGGRENTEAFF.

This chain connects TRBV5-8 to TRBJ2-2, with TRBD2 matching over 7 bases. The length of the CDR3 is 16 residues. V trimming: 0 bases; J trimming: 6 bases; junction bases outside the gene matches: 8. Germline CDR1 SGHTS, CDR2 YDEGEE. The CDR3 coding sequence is TGTGCCAGCAGCTTGGCCGGAGGGAGGGCCGCCGGGGAGCTGTTTTTT. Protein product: CASSLAGGRAAGELFF.

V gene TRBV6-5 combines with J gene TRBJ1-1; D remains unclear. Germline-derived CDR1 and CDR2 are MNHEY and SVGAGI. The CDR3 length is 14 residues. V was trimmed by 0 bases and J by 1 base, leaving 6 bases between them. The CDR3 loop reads CASSYSIKNTEAFF. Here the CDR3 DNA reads TGTGCCAGCAGTTACTCGATTAAGAACACTGAAGCTTTCTTT.

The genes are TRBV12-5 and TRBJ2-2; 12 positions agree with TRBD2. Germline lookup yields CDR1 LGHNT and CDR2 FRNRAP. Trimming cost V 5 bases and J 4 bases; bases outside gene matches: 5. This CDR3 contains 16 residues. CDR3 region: CASGMTSGSFTGELFF. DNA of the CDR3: TGTGCTAGTGGTATGACTAGCGGGAGCTTCACCGGGGAGCTGTTTTTT.

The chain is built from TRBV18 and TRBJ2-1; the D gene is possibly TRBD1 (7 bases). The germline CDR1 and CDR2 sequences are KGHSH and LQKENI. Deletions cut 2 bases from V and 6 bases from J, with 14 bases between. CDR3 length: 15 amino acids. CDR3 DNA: TGTGCCAGCTCACCATATTCAGGGGGGAGCAATGAGCAGTTCTTC. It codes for CASSPYSGGSNEQFF.

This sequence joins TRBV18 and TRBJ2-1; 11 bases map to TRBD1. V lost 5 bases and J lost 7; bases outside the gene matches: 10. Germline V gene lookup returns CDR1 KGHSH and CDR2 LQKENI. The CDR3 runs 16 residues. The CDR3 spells CASSILGQGERNEQFF. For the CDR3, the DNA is TGTGCCAGCTCAATATTGGGACAGGGGGAGAGAAATGAGCAGTTCTTC.

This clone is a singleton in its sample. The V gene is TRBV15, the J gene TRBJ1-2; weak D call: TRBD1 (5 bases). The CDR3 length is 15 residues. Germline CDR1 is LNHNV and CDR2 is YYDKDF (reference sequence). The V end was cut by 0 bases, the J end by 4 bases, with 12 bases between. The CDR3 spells CATSREIGASYGYTF. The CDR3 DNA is TGTGCCACCAGCAGAGAGATAGGGGCGAGCTATGGCTACACCTTC.